The TCR beta chain under discussion was sequenced for a study of Ad26.COV2.S vaccination and SARS-CoV-2 variants. Specified treatment: roughly 18 received Ad26.COV2.S at low or high dose, single or two shots; 5 received placebo; per-sample allocation not given. Sampling happened 63 days after the first vaccine or placebo injection. V was clipped by 1 base and J by 10 bases; unmatched bases: 7. Germline V CDR1 and CDR2: SGHTA, FQGNSA. There are 14 residues in the CDR3. Some clones are missing from TCRdb's copy, which holds only in-frame ones; the method was immunoSEQ multiplex PCR. Here the sample spans over 400,000 clones, 80% to 95% being singletons.

The chain is built from TRBV7-2 and TRBJ1-2; the match to TRBD1 covers 9 bases. Here the sequenced sample was peripheral blood, taken in a trial of Ad26.COV2.S vaccine versus placebo. This clonotype was sampled from a person aged 18-65 years who received the Ad26.COV2.S COVID-19 vaccine or a placebo. The CDR3 sequence is CASSLGWGTGHYTF. CDR3 DNA sequence: TGTGCCAGCAGCTTAGGTTGGGGGACAGGGCACTACACCTTC.